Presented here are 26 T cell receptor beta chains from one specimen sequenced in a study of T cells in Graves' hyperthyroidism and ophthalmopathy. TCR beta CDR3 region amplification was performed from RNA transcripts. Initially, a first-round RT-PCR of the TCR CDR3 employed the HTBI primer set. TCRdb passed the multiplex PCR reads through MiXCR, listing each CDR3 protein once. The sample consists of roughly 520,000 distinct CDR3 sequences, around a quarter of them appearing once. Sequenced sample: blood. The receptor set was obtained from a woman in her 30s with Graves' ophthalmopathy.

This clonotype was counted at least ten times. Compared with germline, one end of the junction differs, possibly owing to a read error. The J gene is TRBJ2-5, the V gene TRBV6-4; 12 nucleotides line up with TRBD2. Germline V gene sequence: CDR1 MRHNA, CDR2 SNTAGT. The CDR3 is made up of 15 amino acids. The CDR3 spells CAGSDSTSGGETQYF. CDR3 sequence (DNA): TGTGCCGGCAGTGACTCGACTAGCGGGGGAGAGACCCAGTACTTC.

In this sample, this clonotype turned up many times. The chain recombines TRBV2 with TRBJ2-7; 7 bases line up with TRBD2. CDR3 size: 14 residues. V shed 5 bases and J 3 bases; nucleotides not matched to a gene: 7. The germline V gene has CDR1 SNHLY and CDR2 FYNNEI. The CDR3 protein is CASSKGLTLYEQYF. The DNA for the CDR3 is TGTGCCAGCAGTAAGGGACTAACCCTCTACGAGCAGTACTTC.

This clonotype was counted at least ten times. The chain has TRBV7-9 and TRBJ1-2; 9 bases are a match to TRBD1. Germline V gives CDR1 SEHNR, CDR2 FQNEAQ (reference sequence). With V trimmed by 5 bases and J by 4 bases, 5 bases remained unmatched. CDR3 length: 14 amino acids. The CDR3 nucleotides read TGTGCCAGCAGCACCCAGACAGGGGGCTATGGCTACACCTTC. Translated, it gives CASSTQTGGYGYTF.

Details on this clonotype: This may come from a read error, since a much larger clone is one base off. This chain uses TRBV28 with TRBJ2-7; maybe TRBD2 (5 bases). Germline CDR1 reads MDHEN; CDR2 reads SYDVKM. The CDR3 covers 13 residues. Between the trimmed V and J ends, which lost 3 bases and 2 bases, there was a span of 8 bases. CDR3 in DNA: TGTGCCAGCAGTTTCTCTAGCCCCTACGAGCAGTACGTC. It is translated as CASSFSSPYEQYV.

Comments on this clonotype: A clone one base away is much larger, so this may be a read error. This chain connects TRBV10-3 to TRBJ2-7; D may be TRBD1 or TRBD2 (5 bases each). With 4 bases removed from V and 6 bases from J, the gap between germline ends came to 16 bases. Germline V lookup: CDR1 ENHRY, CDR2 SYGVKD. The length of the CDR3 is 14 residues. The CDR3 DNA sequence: TGTGCCATCAGTGGAGGGACCAATATCCTCGAGCAGTACTTC. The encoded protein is CAISGGTNILEQYF.

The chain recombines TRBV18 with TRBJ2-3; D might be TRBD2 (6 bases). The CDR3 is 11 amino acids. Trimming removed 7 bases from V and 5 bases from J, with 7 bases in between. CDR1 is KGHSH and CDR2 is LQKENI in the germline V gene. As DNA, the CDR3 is TGTGCCAGCTACGGGGGAGATACGCAGTATTTT. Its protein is CASYGGDTQYF.

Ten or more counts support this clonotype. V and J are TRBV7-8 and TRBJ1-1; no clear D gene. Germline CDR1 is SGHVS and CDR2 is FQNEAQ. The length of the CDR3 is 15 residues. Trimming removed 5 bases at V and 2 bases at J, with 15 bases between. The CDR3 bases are TGTGCCAGCAGCATTCAGACAAGAGAAAACACTGAAGCTTTCTTT. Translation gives CASSIQTRENTEAFF. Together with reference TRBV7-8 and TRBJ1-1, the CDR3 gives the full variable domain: GAGVSQSPRYKVAKRGQDVALRCDPISGHVSLFWYQQALGQGPEFLTYFQNEAQLDKSGLPSDRFFAERPEGSVSTLKIQRTQQEDSAVYLCASSIQTRENTEAFFGQGTRLTVV.

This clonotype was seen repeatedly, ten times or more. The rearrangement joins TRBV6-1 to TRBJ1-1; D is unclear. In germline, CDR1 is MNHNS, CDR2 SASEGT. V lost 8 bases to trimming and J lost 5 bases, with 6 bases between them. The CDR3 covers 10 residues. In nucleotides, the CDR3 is TGTGCCAGCGAATGGACTGAAGCTTTCTTT. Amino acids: CASEWTEAFF.

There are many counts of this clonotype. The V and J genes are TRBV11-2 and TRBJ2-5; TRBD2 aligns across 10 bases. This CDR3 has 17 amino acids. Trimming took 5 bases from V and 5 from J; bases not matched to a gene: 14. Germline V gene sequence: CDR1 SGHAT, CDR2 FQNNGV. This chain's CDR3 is CASSDLTGLALRETQYF. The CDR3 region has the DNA TGTGCCAGCAGCGATCTTACGGGACTAGCGTTACGGGAGACCCAGTACTTC.

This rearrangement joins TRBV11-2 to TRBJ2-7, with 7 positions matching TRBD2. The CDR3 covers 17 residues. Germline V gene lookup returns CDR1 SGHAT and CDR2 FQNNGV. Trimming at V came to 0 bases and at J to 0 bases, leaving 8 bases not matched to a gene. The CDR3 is CASSLDRKAGSSYEQYF. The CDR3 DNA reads TGTGCCAGCAGCTTAGATAGGAAAGCGGGAAGCTCCTACGAGCAGTACTTC.

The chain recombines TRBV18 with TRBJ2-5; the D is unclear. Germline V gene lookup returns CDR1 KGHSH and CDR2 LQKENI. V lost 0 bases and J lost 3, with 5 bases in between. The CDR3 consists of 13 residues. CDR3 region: CASSPPLEETQYF. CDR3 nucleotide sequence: TGTGCCAGCTCACCACCGTTGGAAGAGACCCAGTACTTC.

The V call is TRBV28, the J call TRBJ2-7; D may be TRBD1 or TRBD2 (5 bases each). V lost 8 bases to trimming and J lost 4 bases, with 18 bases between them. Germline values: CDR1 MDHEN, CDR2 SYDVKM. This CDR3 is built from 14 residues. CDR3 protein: CASVKTGRFYEQYF. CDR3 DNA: TGTGCCAGCGTTAAGACGGGGCGATTTTACGAGCAGTACTTC.

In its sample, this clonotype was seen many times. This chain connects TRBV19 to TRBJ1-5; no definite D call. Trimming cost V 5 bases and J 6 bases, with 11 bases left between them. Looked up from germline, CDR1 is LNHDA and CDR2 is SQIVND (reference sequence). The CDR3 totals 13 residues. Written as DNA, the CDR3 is TGTGCCAGTAGTCTGAAGGGTATTCAGCCCCAGCATTTT. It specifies CASSLKGIQPQHF.

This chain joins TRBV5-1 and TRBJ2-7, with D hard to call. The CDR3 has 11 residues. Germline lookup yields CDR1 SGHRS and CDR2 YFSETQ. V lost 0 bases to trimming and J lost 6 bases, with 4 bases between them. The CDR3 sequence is CASSLDAEQYF. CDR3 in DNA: TGCGCCAGCAGCTTGGACGCCGAGCAGTACTTC.

As DNA, the CDR3 is TGTGCCAGCAGCCCTCAGGGGGCAGTCGGTTGGGCTGAAGCTTTCTTT. Translation: CASSPQGAVGWAEAFF. V is TRBV7-3 and J is TRBJ1-1; 8 bases map to TRBD1. Germline values: CDR1 SGHTA, CDR2 FQGTGA. Trimming took 5 bases from V and 6 from J; bases not matched to a gene: 14. The CDR3 consists of 16 residues.

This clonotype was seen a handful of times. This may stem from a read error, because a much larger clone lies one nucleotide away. CDR3 DNA sequence: TGCAGCTTTGAAGATCCCGCGGGGAACACTGAAGCTTTCTTT. It specifies CSFEDPAGNTEAFF. The V gene is TRBV29-1, the J gene TRBJ1-1; D gene unclear. The length of the CDR3 is 14 residues. Germline loops: CDR1 SQVTM, CDR2 ANQGSEA.

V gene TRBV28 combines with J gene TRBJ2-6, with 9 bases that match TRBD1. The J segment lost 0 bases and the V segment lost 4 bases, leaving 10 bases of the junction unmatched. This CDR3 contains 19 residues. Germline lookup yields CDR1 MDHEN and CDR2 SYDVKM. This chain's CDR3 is CASSSRQGVGVSGANVLTF. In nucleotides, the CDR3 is TGTGCCAGCAGTTCCCGACAGGGGGTAGGCGTCTCTGGGGCCAACGTCCTGACTTTC.

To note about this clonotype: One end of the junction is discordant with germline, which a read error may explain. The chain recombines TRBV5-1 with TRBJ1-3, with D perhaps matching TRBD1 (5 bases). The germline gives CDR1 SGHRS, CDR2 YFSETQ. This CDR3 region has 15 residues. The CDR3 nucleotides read TGCGCCGGCAGCTTAGAGGGGTCCTCTGGAAACACCATATATTTT. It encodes CAGSLEGSSGNTIYF.

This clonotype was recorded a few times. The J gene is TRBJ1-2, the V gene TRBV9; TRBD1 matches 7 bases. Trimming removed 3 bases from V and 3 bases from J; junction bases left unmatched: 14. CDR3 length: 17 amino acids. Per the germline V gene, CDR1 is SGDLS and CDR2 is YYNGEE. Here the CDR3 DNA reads TGTGCCAGCAGCGCCCCAGCAGGGGGACAGTACTACTATGGCTACACCTTC. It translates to CASSAPAGGQYYYGYTF.

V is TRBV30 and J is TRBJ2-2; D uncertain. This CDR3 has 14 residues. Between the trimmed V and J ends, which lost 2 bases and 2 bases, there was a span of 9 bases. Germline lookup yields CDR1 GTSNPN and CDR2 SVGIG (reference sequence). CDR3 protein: CAWSNVPNTGELFF. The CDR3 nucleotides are TGTGCCTGGAGTAACGTACCCAACACCGGGGAGCTGTTTTTT.

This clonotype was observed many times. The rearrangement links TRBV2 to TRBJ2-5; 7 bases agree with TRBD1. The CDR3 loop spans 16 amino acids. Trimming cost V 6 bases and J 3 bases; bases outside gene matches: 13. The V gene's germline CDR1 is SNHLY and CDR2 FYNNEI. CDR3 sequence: CASSEFLQGPKETQYF. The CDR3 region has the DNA TGTGCCAGCAGCGAATTCCTACAGGGGCCCAAAGAGACCCAGTACTTC. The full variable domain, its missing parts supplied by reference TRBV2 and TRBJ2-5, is EPEVTQTPSHQVTQMGQEVILRCVPISNHLYFYWYRQILGQKVEFLVSFYNNEISEKSEIFDDQFSVERPDGSNFTLKIRSTKLEDSAMYFCASSEFLQGPKETQYFGPGTRLLVL.

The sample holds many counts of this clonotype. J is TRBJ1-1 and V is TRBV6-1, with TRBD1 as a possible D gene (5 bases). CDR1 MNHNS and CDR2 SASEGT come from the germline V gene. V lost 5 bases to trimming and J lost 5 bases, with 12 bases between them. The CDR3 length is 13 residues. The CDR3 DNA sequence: TGTGCCAGCAGTAGACTGGAGGGGACTGAAGCTTTCTTT. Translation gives CASSRLEGTEAFF.

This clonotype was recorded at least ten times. CDR3 nucleotides: TGTGCCAGTAGTTTAAACCTTGTATCTGGGGCCAACGTCCTGACTTTC. Protein sequence: CASSLNLVSGANVLTF. This chain connects TRBV19 to TRBJ2-6; D is unresolved. Trimming took 5 bases from V and 1 from J, leaving 12 bases between them. Per germline, CDR1 LNHDA and CDR2 SQIVND (reference sequence). The CDR3 is 16 residues long.

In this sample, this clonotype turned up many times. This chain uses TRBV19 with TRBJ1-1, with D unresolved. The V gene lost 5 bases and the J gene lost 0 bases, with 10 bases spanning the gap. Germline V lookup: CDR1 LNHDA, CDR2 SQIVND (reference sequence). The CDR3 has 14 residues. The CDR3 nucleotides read TGTGCCAGTAGTTACGGGGTTATGAACACTGAAGCTTTCTTT. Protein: CASSYGVMNTEAFF. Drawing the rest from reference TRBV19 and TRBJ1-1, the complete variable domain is DGGITQSPKYLFRKEGQNVTLSCEQNLNHDAMYWYRQDPGQGLRLIYYSQIVNDFQKGDIAEGYSVSREKKESFPLTVTSAQKNPTAFYLCASSYGVMNTEAFFGQGTRLTVV.

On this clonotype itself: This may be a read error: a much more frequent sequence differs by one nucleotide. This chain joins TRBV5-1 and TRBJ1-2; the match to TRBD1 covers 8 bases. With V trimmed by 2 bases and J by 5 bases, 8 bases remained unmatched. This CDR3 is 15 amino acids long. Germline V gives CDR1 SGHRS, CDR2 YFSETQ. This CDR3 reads CASSLAQGASYGYTF. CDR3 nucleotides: TGCGCCAGCAGCTTAGCCCAGGGGGCATCGTATGGCTACACCTTC.

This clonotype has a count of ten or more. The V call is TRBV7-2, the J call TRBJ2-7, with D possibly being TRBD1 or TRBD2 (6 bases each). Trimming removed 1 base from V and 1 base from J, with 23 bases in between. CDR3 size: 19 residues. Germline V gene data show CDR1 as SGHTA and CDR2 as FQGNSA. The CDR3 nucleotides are TGTGCCAGCAGCTTAGGGCTAGGATTGGGGGGCAAGCAGTCCTACGAGCAGTACTTC. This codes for CASSLGLGLGGKQSYEQYF.